One T cell receptor (beta chain) is described in this entry. The CDR3 has 12 amino acids. Trimming pared 5 bases from V and 0 bases from J, leaving 7 bases between. Germline assignment: CDR1 SQVTM and CDR2 ANQGSEA. This record comes from a study of T cells after yellow fever vaccination. As for the study in general: Fractions low in cell number were prepared with SMART-Seq v4 Ultra Low Input.

A single record per CDR3 protein comes from TCRdb applying MiXCR to the 5' RACE reads. Of approximately 120,000 distinct CDR3 sequences in the sample, 8% to 10% are singletons; the top ten hold less than 40%. Material: CD8+ T cells sorted from PBMCs, obtained on the day of the yellow fever booster vaccination. The chain combines TRBV29-1 with TRBJ1-2; D not resolved. The sequence was obtained from a man aged 18 to 30 who received the YFV17D yellow fever vaccine. CDR3 protein: CSVYPTNYGYTF. For the CDR3, the DNA is TGCAGCGTTTACCCGACTAACTATGGCTACACCTTC.